The 13 T cell receptor beta chains below all came from one sample that was sequenced in a study of blood T cell repertoires in COVID-19. Measured with immunoSEQ multiplex PCR; TCRdb has only the in-frame clones, and not every one. In the table there are approximately 400,000 clones, about 87% of which are singletons. Sequenced input: PBMCs or T cells enriched from blood (not recorded which). Every receptor here comes from a man aged 25-40 years who had recovered from COVID-19.

This sequence joins TRBV5-1 and TRBJ1-5, with TRBD1 as a possible D gene (5 bases). Deletions cut 2 bases from V and 3 bases from J, with 9 bases between. The length of the CDR3 is 14 residues. Germline CDR1 is SGHRS and CDR2 is YFSETQ. CDR3 nucleotides: TGCGCCAGCAGCTTAGACAGCTACAATCAGCCCCAGCATTTT. It encodes CASSLDSYNQPQHF.

V usage is TRBV18 and J usage is TRBJ1-1; 8 positions match TRBD1. Losses at the gene ends were 0 bases for V and 4 bases for J; bases not matched to a gene: 4. This CDR3 is 15 amino acids long. The germline CDR1 and CDR2 sequences are KGHSH and LQKENI. CDR3 amino acids: CASSPPNRGGTEAFF. The CDR3 nucleotides are TGTGCCAGCTCACCACCGAACAGGGGGGGCACTGAAGCTTTCTTT.

This chain connects TRBV6-5 to TRBJ2-3; 9 nucleotides match TRBD2. The V segment lost 4 bases and the J segment 5 bases; nucleotides outside the gene matches: 7. The CDR3 covers 15 residues. Germline V gene data show CDR1 as MNHEY and CDR2 as SVGAGI. CDR3 region: CASSSISGGRDTQYF. The CDR3, as DNA: TGTGCCAGCAGTTCCATTAGCGGGGGCCGAGATACGCAGTATTTT.

The chain carries TRBV30 and TRBJ2-7, with TRBD1 identical over 8 bases. Per germline, CDR1 GTSNPN and CDR2 SVGIG (reference sequence). The CDR3 has 14 amino acids. V dropped 5 bases and J dropped 6; count of bases not matched to a gene: 12. This CDR3 reads CAWEGAGGPGEQYF. The DNA for the CDR3 is TGTGCCTGGGAGGGGGCAGGGGGCCCCGGCGAGCAGTACTTC.

The V gene is TRBV2, the J gene TRBJ1-3, with D possibly matching TRBD1 (5 bases). Germline V gene data show CDR1 as SNHLY and CDR2 as FYNNEI. The length of the CDR3 is 14 residues. The V gene lost 7 bases and the J gene lost 0 bases, with 10 bases spanning the gap. The CDR3 sequence is CASKRDGSGNTIYF. CDR3 DNA sequence: TGTGCCAGCAAGCGGGACGGCTCTGGAAACACCATATATTTT.

V and J are TRBV4-2 and TRBJ2-3, with 7 bases lining up with TRBD2. The CDR3 runs 15 residues. V shed 3 bases, J shed 2 bases, and the junction held 5 bases outside the gene matches. Germline V gene data show CDR1 as LGHNA and CDR2 as YNFKEQ. The CDR3 spells CASSQPSGVTDTQYF. In DNA form, the CDR3 reads TGTGCCAGCAGCCAGCCTAGCGGTGTCACAGATACGCAGTATTTT.

The gene calls are TRBV10-3 and TRBJ2-7; no clear D gene. The V and J ends lost 4 bases and 6 bases respectively, with 10 bases between them. The CDR3 extends over 12 amino acids. CDR1 and CDR2 (germline): ENHRY, SYGVKD. CDR3 amino acids: CAISAERREQYF. The CDR3 DNA is TGTGCCATCAGTGCGGAGCGACGCGAGCAGTACTTC.

Worth noting for this clone: Compared with germline, one end of the junction differs, possibly owing to a read error. The V call is TRBV6-6, the J call TRBJ2-7, with unresolved D. CDR1 and CDR2 from the germline V gene are MNHNY and SVGAGI (reference sequence). The CDR3 spans 12 residues. The CDR3 nucleotides read TGTGCCAGCAGTGACTCATCATACGAGCAGTACTTC. Its translation: CASSDSSYEQYF.

The rearrangement joins TRBV7-6 to TRBJ1-1, with D perhaps matching TRBD1 (5 bases). CDR1 SGHVS and CDR2 FNYEAQ come from the germline V gene. V was trimmed by 0 bases and J by 7 bases, leaving 9 bases between them. The CDR3 extends over 13 amino acids. CDR3 loop: CASSLAGQGEAFF. The CDR3 DNA is TGTGCCAGCAGCTTAGCCGGCCAGGGTGAAGCTTTCTTT.

The V call is TRBV5-1, the J call TRBJ1-1; D unclear. Germline V gives CDR1 SGHRS, CDR2 YFSETQ. Trimming stripped 2 bases from V and 1 base from J, with 6 bases between. The CDR3 is 13 amino acids. CDR3 sequence: CASSFSGNTEAFF. The CDR3 DNA follows: TGCGCCAGCAGCTTTTCGGGGAACACTGAAGCTTTCTTT.

The chain links TRBV11-3 to TRBJ2-3, with 8 bases lining up with TRBD1. The CDR3 consists of 14 residues. Trimming took 5 bases from V and 1 from J; bases not matched to a gene: 2. Per the germline V gene, CDR1 is SGHNT and CDR2 is YENEEA. The DNA for the CDR3 is TGTGCCAGCAGCCCACAGGGGGGCACAGATACGCAGTATTTT. This gives the protein CASSPQGGTDTQYF.

The chain recombines TRBV2 with TRBJ1-2; weak D call: TRBD1 (5 bases). The CDR3 runs 13 residues. Germline V gives CDR1 SNHLY, CDR2 FYNNEI. Trimming removed 4 bases at V and 5 bases at J, with 11 bases between. Written as DNA, the CDR3 is TGTGCCAGCAGTGGAGAGGCAGGGTATGGCTACACCTTC. Residues: CASSGEAGYGYTF.

This clone appeared a single time. The rearrangement uses TRBV5-6 and TRBJ1-1, with a tentative D call TRBD1 (5 bases). The CDR3 is 13 residues long. Trimming cost V 4 bases and J 3 bases, with 10 bases left between them. The V gene's germline CDR1 is SGHDT and CDR2 YYEEEE. CDR3 residues: CASSRPGDTEAFF. CDR3 nucleotides: TGTGCCAGCAGCCGACCGGGGGACACTGAAGCTTTCTTT.